One sample yielded the 11 T cell receptor beta chains listed below, sequenced in a study of early T cells in non-severe SARS-CoV-2 infection. TCRdb recomputed calls from the 5' RACE reads with MiXCR, one row per CDR3 protein. The sample gives 70,000 or so distinct CDR3 sequences, roughly 15% of which show up once; 11% to 15% is in the top ten. Sequenced: whole blood. These receptors originate from an adult who was a healthcare worker with PCR-confirmed SARS-CoV-2 infection or an uninfected control (not recorded which).

This clonotype was counted a few times. The chain has TRBV9 and TRBJ2-7; D possibly matches TRBD1 or TRBD2 (6 bases each). There are 13 residues in the CDR3. In germline, CDR1 is SGDLS, CDR2 YYNGEE. V was shortened by 0 bases and J by 4 bases, with 8 bases between the two germline ends. The CDR3 region is CASSVAGAYEQYF. In DNA form, the CDR3 reads TGTGCCAGCAGCGTAGCGGGGGCGTACGAGCAGTACTTC.

This clonotype came up many times. V is TRBV12-3 or TRBV12-4 and J is TRBJ1-5, with D possibly being TRBD1 (5 bases). V was shortened by 6 bases and J by 0 bases, with 18 bases between the two germline ends. The CDR3 covers 17 residues. CDR3 sequence reads: CASRGDAGPISNQPQHF. The CDR3 DNA reads as TGTGCCAGCAGGGGGGACGCCGGTCCAATTAGCAATCAGCCCCAGCATTTT.

This clonotype was detected a few times. The J gene is TRBJ2-1, the V gene TRBV19; 9 bases are shared with TRBD2. J lost 7 bases, V lost 3 bases, and 4 bases had no gene match. This CDR3 is 14 amino acids long. The germline V gene has CDR1 LNHDA and CDR2 SQIVND (reference sequence). In DNA form, the CDR3 reads TGTGCCAGTAGTATCGCCGGACTAGCGAATGAGCAGTTCTTC. Translated, it gives CASSIAGLANEQFF.

V usage is TRBV5-1 and J usage is TRBJ2-1; D is possibly TRBD1 (6 bases). The germline V gene has CDR1 SGHRS and CDR2 YFSETQ. V was pared by 4 bases and J by 5 bases, with 13 bases between. This CDR3 has 14 amino acids. CDR3 residues: CASSVQDSHNEQFF. The CDR3 nucleotides are TGCGCCAGCAGCGTTCAGGACAGCCACAATGAGCAGTTCTTC.

V usage is TRBV13 and J usage is TRBJ2-1; perhaps D is TRBD1 or TRBD2 (6 bases each). Trimming left V 4 bases short and J 7 bases short, with 20 bases between. CDR3 length: 16 residues. Germline-derived CDR1 and CDR2 are PRHDT and FYEKMQ (reference sequence). The CDR3 here is CASSSSPWGARNEQFF. In nucleotides, the CDR3 is TGTGCCAGCAGCTCCTCTCCCTGGGGGGCCCGAAATGAGCAGTTCTTC.

This clonotype has more than one count but fewer than ten. The chain couples TRBV20-1 to TRBJ2-4; the match to TRBD2 covers 9 bases. This CDR3 region has 14 residues. J lost 12 bases, V lost 0 bases, and 9 bases had no gene match. Germline values: CDR1 DFQATT, CDR2 SNEGSKA (reference sequence). This chain's CDR3 is CSARDRDSGGSQYF. Here the CDR3 DNA reads TGCAGTGCTAGAGATCGGGATAGCGGGGGCTCTCAGTACTTC.

J is TRBJ2-3 and V is TRBV10-3; TRBD1 aligns across 8 bases. Germline V gene data show CDR1 as ENHRY and CDR2 as SYGVKD. Losses at the gene ends were 2 bases for V and 4 bases for J; bases not matched to a gene: 2. This CDR3 has 14 residues. CDR3 coding DNA: TGTGCCATCAGTGAGGCGACAGGGGCAGATACGCAGTATTTT. Amino acid sequence: CAISEATGADTQYF.

The chain is built from TRBV20-1 and TRBJ2-7, with D perhaps TRBD1 (6 bases). Trimming removed 0 bases from V and 1 base from J, with 16 bases in between. CDR1 DFQATT and CDR2 SNEGSKA come from the germline V gene (reference sequence). CDR3 length: 16 amino acids. CDR3 protein: CSARDGRRDKSYEQYF. The CDR3 DNA follows: TGCAGTGCTAGAGATGGGCGTAGGGACAAATCCTACGAGCAGTACTTC.

This clonotype was counted at least ten times. The chain is built from TRBV7-2 and TRBJ1-5; 7 bases map to TRBD1. Losses at the gene ends were 3 bases for V and 0 bases for J; bases not matched to a gene: 11. The germline V gene encodes CDR1 SGHTA and CDR2 FQGNSA. CDR3 length: 18 residues. CDR3 in amino acids: CASSLSRDSRYSNQPQHF. The CDR3 nucleotides read TGTGCCAGCAGCTTGAGTCGGGACAGCCGCTATAGCAATCAGCCCCAGCATTTT.

V gene TRBV7-9 combines with J gene TRBJ1-5; 7 bases map to TRBD1. The CDR3 has 14 amino acids. The germline V gene has CDR1 SEHNR and CDR2 FQNEAQ (reference sequence). The junction had 7 bases not matched to a gene; V was cut back by 4 bases and J by 7 bases. DNA of the CDR3: TGTGCCAGCAGCTCCGACAGGGTTGGCCAGCCCCAGCATTTT. Translating gives CASSSDRVGQPQHF.

This clonotype came up many times. This chain joins TRBV6-2 or TRBV6-3 and TRBJ1-4; the match to TRBD1 covers 7 bases. CDR1 is MNHEY and CDR2 is SVGEGT in the germline V gene. The CDR3 spans 15 residues. The trim removed 8 bases at V and 5 bases at J, leaving 11 bases unmatched. CDR3 loop: CASALPGGLNEKLFF. In nucleotides, the CDR3 is TGTGCCAGCGCCCTACCAGGGGGGCTAAATGAAAAACTGTTTTTT.